Listed here are 25 T cell receptor beta chains from one sample, sequenced in a study of T-cell memory formation after mild COVID-19. TCRdb redid the calling of the 5' RACE reads with MiXCR, one entry per CDR3 protein. The sample has some 450,000 distinct CDR3 sequences, 20% seen once; the top ten hold roughly 8.4%. Sequenced input: PBMCs or a T cell subset sorted from them (not recorded which). The receptors were gathered from an adult woman who had mild COVID-19 (a few samples of this study predate the infection). Cell type and time point are not known.

The chain is built from TRBV18 and TRBJ2-1; no definite D call. Germline V CDR1 and CDR2: KGHSH, LQKENI. Trimming pared 3 bases from V and 2 bases from J, leaving 8 bases between. The length of the CDR3 is 14 residues. The CDR3 spells CASSPKLTYNEQFF. In DNA form, the CDR3 reads TGTGCCAGCTCACCGAAATTGACCTACAATGAGCAGTTCTTC.

The chain couples TRBV6-2 or TRBV6-3 to TRBJ2-7; 8 bases are shared with TRBD1. The CDR3 is made up of 14 amino acids. Germline loops: CDR1 MNHEY, CDR2 SVGEGT. With 1 base clipped from V and 3 bases from J, the junction kept 2 bases outside the gene matches. DNA for the CDR3: TGTGCCAGCAGTTACTACGGGACAGGCTACGAGCAGTACTTC. It is translated as CASSYYGTGYEQYF.

There are a few counts of this clonotype. The chain uses TRBV5-6 and TRBJ2-1; D not certain. The CDR3 extends over 14 amino acids. V lost 1 base and J lost 6, with 11 bases in between. Germline V gene sequence: CDR1 SGHDT, CDR2 YYEEEE. CDR3 amino acids: CASSLSLRTNEQFF. The CDR3 DNA sequence: TGTGCCAGCAGCTTGTCGTTAAGGACCAATGAGCAGTTCTTC. The variable domain in full, completed from reference TRBV5-6 and TRBJ2-1, reads DAGVTQSPTHLIKTRGQQVTLRCSPKSGHDTVSWYQQALGQGPQFIFQYYEEEERQRGNFPDRFSGHQFPNYSSELNVNALLLGDSALYLCASSLSLRTNEQFFGPGTRLTVL.

This clonotype was observed a handful of times. The chain joins TRBV29-1 to TRBJ2-5; 10 nucleotides match TRBD2. This CDR3 spans 17 amino acids. J lost 5 bases, V lost 0 bases, and 12 bases had no gene match. Per germline, CDR1 SQVTM and CDR2 ANQGSEA. CDR3 region: CSVEDLSGRLLMETQYF. The CDR3 bases are TGCAGCGTTGAAGACCTTAGCGGGAGGCTTTTAATGGAGACCCAGTACTTC.

The chain has TRBV7-3 and TRBJ2-3; D possibly corresponds to TRBD2 (6 bases). V was pared by 9 bases and J by 4 bases, with 29 bases between. This CDR3 is built from 18 residues. Germline assignment: CDR1 SGHTA and CDR2 FQGTGA. CDR3 amino acids: CASSPLSGLSLGPDTQYF. Here the CDR3 DNA reads TGTGCCAGTTCCCCCCTCTCGGGACTCTCACTTGGTCCAGATACGCAGTATTTT. Full variable domain (remainder filled in from reference TRBV7-3 and TRBJ2-3): GAGVSQTPSNKVTEKGKYVELRCDPISGHTALYWYRQSLGQGPEFLIYFQGTGAADDSGLPNDRFFAVRPEGSVSTLKIQRTERGDSAVYLCASSPLSGLSLGPDTQYFGPGTRLTVL.

The V and J genes are TRBV27 and TRBJ1-2; D ambiguous. From germline, CDR1 is MNHEY and CDR2 SMNVEV (reference sequence). The V end was cut by 0 bases, the J end by 7 bases, with 9 bases between. The CDR3 has 13 residues. This CDR3 is CASSLSSHSGYTF. DNA of the CDR3: TGTGCCAGCAGTTTATCGTCACATAGTGGCTACACCTTC.

The chain combines TRBV24-1 with TRBJ2-4; 9 bases map to TRBD1. The CDR3 sequence is 11 residues long. Germline V lookup: CDR1 KGHDR, CDR2 SFDVKD. V lost 8 bases, J lost 14 bases, and 6 bases stayed unmatched. CDR3 amino acids: CATIPDRGEYF. CDR3 bases: TGTGCCACCATCCCTGACAGGGGGGAGTACTTC.

The chain has TRBV19 and TRBJ1-5; 8 bases map to TRBD1. The CDR3 contains 14 residues. V shed 6 bases and J 5 bases; nucleotides not matched to a gene: 6. Per the germline V gene, CDR1 is LNHDA and CDR2 is SQIVND (reference sequence). The CDR3 here is CASSTGRGHQPQHF. The CDR3 nucleotides are TGTGCCAGTAGCACAGGCAGGGGGCATCAGCCCCAGCATTTT.

This clonotype has a count of ten or more. This chain links TRBV19 with TRBJ2-2, with D unresolved. Germline V CDR1 and CDR2: LNHDA, SQIVND (reference sequence). The CDR3 totals 12 residues. The ends were cut back, 3 bases at V and 6 bases at J, with 5 bases in the middle. CDR3 in amino acids: CASSIGPGELFF. CDR3 sequence (DNA): TGTGCCAGTAGTATCGGACCCGGGGAGCTGTTTTTT.

This clonotype was counted only a few times. J is TRBJ1-5 and V is TRBV5-6; tentatively, D is TRBD1 (5 bases). Trimming stripped 3 bases from V and 0 bases from J, with 13 bases between. The CDR3 loop spans 16 amino acids. CDR1 SGHDT and CDR2 YYEEEE come from the germline V gene. CDR3 in amino acids: CASSWWGGDSNQPQHF. The CDR3 coding sequence is TGTGCCAGCAGCTGGTGGGGAGGGGATAGCAATCAGCCCCAGCATTTT.

V and J are TRBV20-1 and TRBJ2-1, with 8 bases identical to TRBD2. V shed 1 base and J 2 bases; nucleotides not matched to a gene: 13. This CDR3 contains 18 residues. The V gene's germline CDR1 is DFQATT and CDR2 SNEGSKA (reference sequence). The CDR3 here is CSARAGWEAGATYNEQFF. The CDR3 DNA reads as TGCAGTGCTAGAGCGGGGTGGGAAGCGGGGGCTACCTACAATGAGCAGTTCTTC.

This clonotype came up a few times. The chain employs TRBV27 and TRBJ2-5; no definite D call. This CDR3 comprises 15 residues. Germline V gene data show CDR1 as MNHEY and CDR2 as SMNVEV (reference sequence). Trimming stripped 3 bases from V and 3 bases from J, with 14 bases between. DNA of the CDR3: TGTGCCAGCAGTTTCCTCGCAGTGGGGAAAGAGACCCAGTACTTC. Translated, it gives CASSFLAVGKETQYF.

This clonotype was counted at least ten times. This chain links TRBV24-1 with TRBJ2-7, with 8 positions matching TRBD1. Trimming took 12 bases from V and 1 from J; bases not matched to a gene: 4. The CDR3 is 12 amino acids. Germline lookup yields CDR1 KGHDR and CDR2 SFDVKD. The CDR3 coding sequence is TGTGCCGCTGGACAGGGTTCCTACGAGCAGTACTTC. Protein product: CAAGQGSYEQYF.

The chain joins TRBV5-1 to TRBJ2-2; 8 bases fit TRBD1. CDR3 length: 16 amino acids. Germline V lookup: CDR1 SGHRS, CDR2 YFSETQ. J lost 3 bases, V lost 2 bases, and 6 bases had no gene match. For the CDR3, the DNA is TGCGCCAGCAGCTTCCAACAGGGGGTGGACACCGGGGAGCTGTTTTTT. This gives the protein CASSFQQGVDTGELFF.

The sample holds a few counts of this clonotype. The J gene is TRBJ2-5, the V gene TRBV5-1; TRBD2 might be the D (6 bases). Germline V gene sequence: CDR1 SGHRS, CDR2 YFSETQ. The V end was cut by 8 bases, the J end by 0 bases, with 11 bases between. The CDR3 is made up of 13 amino acids. The CDR3 here is CASSAGYQETQYF. The DNA of the CDR3 is TGCGCCAGTAGCGCGGGGTACCAAGAGACCCAGTACTTC.

This clonotype was seen a few times. V and J are TRBV29-1 and TRBJ2-7; maybe TRBD2 (5 bases). The V gene's germline CDR1 is SQVTM and CDR2 ANQGSEA. This CDR3 has 11 amino acids. Trimming left V 5 bases short and J 4 bases short, with 9 bases between. The CDR3 sequence: CSVHRGYEQYF. For the CDR3, the DNA is TGCAGCGTTCACAGAGGGTACGAGCAGTACTTC.

This clonotype was found a few times. V and J are TRBV4-3 and TRBJ2-1; 8 positions match TRBD1. CDR1 LGHNA and CDR2 YSLEER come from the germline V gene. The CDR3 has 15 amino acids. With V trimmed by 3 bases and J by 10 bases, 11 bases remained unmatched. For the CDR3, the DNA is TGCGCCAGCAGCCATTTCGACAGGGGTGTCGGGGAGCAGTTCTTC. Residues: CASSHFDRGVGEQFF.

This clonotype was seen more than once but under ten times. The chain employs TRBV6-2 or TRBV6-3 and TRBJ2-2; TRBD1 agrees at 8 bases. V shed 7 bases and J 5 bases; nucleotides not matched to a gene: 3. The CDR3 is made up of 13 amino acids. Germline CDR1 is MNHEY and CDR2 is SVGEGT. The CDR3 loop is CASTRGPTGELFF. CDR3 nucleotide sequence: TGTGCCAGCACCAGGGGGCCAACCGGGGAGCTGTTTTTT.

In its sample, this clonotype was seen a few times. The chain links TRBV19 to TRBJ1-5, with D hard to call. Trimming took off 2 bases at V and 4 bases at J, with 9 bases between the two ends. This CDR3 has 14 amino acids. Germline CDR1 is LNHDA and CDR2 is SQIVND (reference sequence). Here the CDR3 DNA reads TGTGCCAGTAGTATACTGGCTTCAAATCAGCCCCAGCATTTT. It encodes CASSILASNQPQHF.

V usage is TRBV23-1 and J usage is TRBJ2-7; D is undetermined. TRBV23-1 is classed as an ORF, of uncertain function. The CDR3 contains 17 residues. V lost 2 bases and J 2 bases, leaving 19 bases between the germline ends. For the CDR3, the DNA is TGCGCCAGCAGTCAACGGATCCAAACCGCCGGAACCTACGAGCAGTACTTC. Translating it yields CASSQRIQTAGTYEQYF.

This clonotype has a handful of counts. This chain joins TRBV6-2 or TRBV6-3 and TRBJ2-1; D might be TRBD2 (6 bases). CDR1 is MNHEY and CDR2 is SVGEGT in the germline V gene. This CDR3 has 15 amino acids. V lost 8 bases and J 1 base, leaving 15 bases between the germline ends. CDR3 region: CASGGRGGSYNEQFF. The CDR3 DNA is TGTGCCAGCGGCGGCCGAGGAGGGTCCTACAATGAGCAGTTCTTC.

The chain has TRBV5-5 and TRBJ1-1; D is uncertain. CDR3 size: 16 residues. Trimming cost V 0 bases and J 2 bases, with 14 bases left between them. Germline V lookup: CDR1 SGHKS, CDR2 YYEKEE (reference sequence). The CDR3 coding sequence is TGTGCCAGCAGCTTGGCCGGACGGGCGTCCAACACTGAAGCTTTCTTT. It is translated as CASSLAGRASNTEAFF.

The table lists this clonotype with a count of one. The chain is built from TRBV11-3 and TRBJ2-2; possibly TRBD2 for D (6 bases). CDR1 and CDR2 from the germline V gene are SGHNT and YENEEA. The CDR3 loop spans 15 amino acids. Between the trimmed V and J ends, which lost 4 bases and 0 bases, there was a span of 9 bases. The DNA of the CDR3 is TGTGCCAGCAGCTACGGACTACCGAACACCGGGGAGCTGTTTTTT. Its translation is CASSYGLPNTGELFF.

There are many counts of this clonotype. CDR3 sequence reads: CSVESGSRVSYEQYF. In DNA, the CDR3 is TGCAGCGTTGAGTCTGGCAGCCGAGTTTCCTACGAGCAGTACTTC. The gene calls are TRBV29-1 and TRBJ2-7, with D unclear. The CDR3 length is 15 residues. The V end lost 3 bases, the J end lost 1 base, and 16 bases lay between the germline ends. Germline CDR1 SQVTM, CDR2 ANQGSEA.

V and J are TRBV28 and TRBJ2-5; 14 nucleotides align to TRBD2. Per the germline V gene, CDR1 is MDHEN and CDR2 is SYDVKM. Losses at the gene ends were 8 bases for V and 4 bases for J; bases not matched to a gene: 6. The CDR3 is 15 residues long. The CDR3 bases are TGTGCCAGCGGAACCGGGACTAGCGGGAGAGAGACCCAGTACTTC. This translates into CASGTGTSGRETQYF. The complete variable domain, with remaining parts taken from reference TRBV28 and TRBJ2-5, reads DVKVTQSSRYLVKRTGEKVFLECVQDMDHENMFWYRQDPGLGLRLIYFSYDVKMKEKGDIPEGYSVSREKKERFSLILESASTNQTSMYLCASGTGTSGRETQYFGPGTRLLVL.